The 31 T cell receptor beta chains given below trace back to one sample, sequenced in a study of early stage breast cancer tumors. Profiled with immunoSEQ multiplex PCR; TCRdb holds only in-frame clones, not every one. The table records about 72,000 clones, under 85% of them present only once. Sequencing was carried out using blood. The receptors come from a person between 55 and 69 years old with breast cancer.

This clone was picked up one time. The chain links TRBV4-1 to TRBJ1-3; D is ambiguous. The CDR3 covers 15 residues. Germline V gene lookup returns CDR1 MGHRA and CDR2 YSYEKL. Trimming left V 1 base short and J 4 bases short, with 11 bases between. This chain's CDR3 is CASSQVGGRGNTIYF. The CDR3, as DNA: TGCGCCAGCAGCCAAGTGGGAGGGCGAGGAAACACCATATATTTT.

The chain joins TRBV6-5 to TRBJ2-3; D uncertain. The CDR3 has 14 amino acids. With 6 bases removed from V and 6 bases from J, the gap between germline ends came to 16 bases. The V gene's germline CDR1 is MNHEY and CDR2 SVGAGI. DNA for the CDR3: TGTGCCAGCAGCCACGACGGGCTGGGGGATACGCAGTATTTT. It specifies CASSHDGLGDTQYF.

In its sample, this clone was seen a few times. The rearrangement uses TRBV5-1 and TRBJ2-1; 15 bases map to TRBD2. The CDR3 is 19 residues long. With 4 bases clipped from V and 0 bases from J, the junction kept 8 bases outside the gene matches. CDR1 SGHRS and CDR2 YFSETQ come from the germline V gene. CDR3 sequence (DNA): TGCGCCAGCAGCCCGGGACTAGCGGGAGGTCGACTCTCCTACAATGAGCAGTTCTTC. This encodes CASSPGLAGGRLSYNEQFF.

The genes are TRBV19 and TRBJ2-2; possible D gene TRBD1, 6 bases. The CDR3 is 16 residues long. Trimming stripped 5 bases from V and 2 bases from J, with 15 bases between. Germline CDR1 is LNHDA and CDR2 is SQIVND (reference sequence). Written as DNA, the CDR3 is TGTGCCAGTAGTTCGAGAGACAGGAGTAACACCGGGGAGCTGTTTTTT. The encoded protein is CASSSRDRSNTGELFF.

V and J are TRBV6-1 and TRBJ1-4; D remains unclear. Trimming took 2 bases from V and 4 from J, leaving 5 bases between them. The CDR3 loop spans 13 amino acids. In germline, CDR1 is MNHNS, CDR2 SASEGT. CDR3 sequence: CASSELINEKLFF. The CDR3 nucleotides are TGTGCCAGCAGTGAACTCATTAATGAAAAACTGTTTTTT.

The J gene is TRBJ2-5, the V gene TRBV5-4; 14 bases match TRBD2. CDR3 length: 16 amino acids. Per the germline V gene, CDR1 is SGHNT and CDR2 is YYREEE (reference sequence). V shed 4 bases, J shed 3 bases, and the junction held 5 bases outside the gene matches. CDR3: CASSRGLAGVEETQYF. The CDR3 DNA follows: TGTGCCAGCAGCCGGGGACTAGCGGGAGTGGAAGAGACCCAGTACTTC.

This clone was seen just once. V is TRBV28 and J is TRBJ1-1; D is ambiguous. CDR1 is MDHEN and CDR2 is SYDVKM in the germline V gene. The V end lost 7 bases, the J end lost 1 base, and 10 bases lay between the germline ends. The CDR3 consists of 13 residues. This CDR3 is CASTVSANTEAFF. The CDR3 bases are TGTGCCAGCACTGTGTCAGCGAACACTGAAGCTTTCTTT.

The rearrangement uses TRBV6-5 and TRBJ1-5, with D possibly TRBD1 on 6 matching bases. The V end lost 5 bases, the J end lost 5 bases, and 16 bases lay between the germline ends. The CDR3 consists of 15 residues. CDR1 MNHEY and CDR2 SVGAGI come from the germline V gene. In nucleotides, the CDR3 is TGTGCCAGCAGTAACCGCGGGGGGCGACATCAGCCCCAGCATTTT. Protein sequence: CASSNRGGRHQPQHF.

The rearrangement joins TRBV13 to TRBJ2-5, with 9 bases matching TRBD2. The CDR3 spans 17 residues. From germline, CDR1 is PRHDT and CDR2 FYEKMQ (reference sequence). The V gene end was trimmed by 5 bases and the J gene end by 2 bases; junction bases not matched to a gene: 12. For the CDR3, the DNA is TGTGCCAGCAGCACCGACCCCCGAGCGGGGGGACAAGAGACCCAGTACTTC. Encoded protein: CASSTDPRAGGQETQYF.

This rearrangement joins TRBV4-3 to TRBJ2-7; D remains unclear. Germline CDR1 and CDR2: LGHNA and YSLEER. V was clipped by 4 bases and J by 4 bases, with 11 bases between them. The CDR3 consists of 13 residues. The chain's CDR3 is CASSPENRYEQYF. The DNA for the CDR3 is TGCGCCAGCAGCCCAGAGAACCGGTACGAGCAGTACTTC.

This chain connects TRBV28 to TRBJ2-1; D is uncertain. Looked up from germline, CDR1 is MDHEN and CDR2 is SYDVKM. The CDR3 has 16 residues. V lost 6 bases and J 5 bases, leaving 20 bases between the germline ends. The CDR3 loop reads CASSPPTLRTDNEQFF. CDR3 nucleotides: TGTGCCAGCAGCCCCCCAACCCTTAGGACCGACAATGAGCAGTTCTTC.

The chain links TRBV19 to TRBJ2-5, with D hard to call. V was clipped by 4 bases and J by 4 bases, with 19 bases between them. Germline-derived CDR1 and CDR2 are LNHDA and SQIVND (reference sequence). CDR3 length: 16 residues. CDR3 region: CASSKTTTIRGETQYF. CDR3 bases: TGTGCCAGTAGTAAAACTACTACCATAAGAGGAGAGACCCAGTACTTC.

V usage is TRBV7-6 and J usage is TRBJ2-5, with D possibly being TRBD1 or TRBD2 (6 bases each). CDR3 length equals 15 residues. Germline lookup yields CDR1 SGHVS and CDR2 FNYEAQ. Trimming removed 0 bases from V and 2 bases from J, with 10 bases in between. CDR3 nucleotide sequence: TGTGCCAGCAGCTTAGCTCCGGGGGCACAAGAGACCCAGTACTTC. The encoded protein is CASSLAPGAQETQYF.

The chain has TRBV28 and TRBJ1-5; TRBD1 agrees at 8 bases. The CDR3 length is 15 residues. J was trimmed by 2 bases and V by 5 bases; bases with no gene match: 5. Per the germline V gene, CDR1 is MDHEN and CDR2 is SYDVKM. DNA of the CDR3: TGTGCCAGCAGTCCAGGGGGCGCAGGCAATCAGCCCCAGCATTTT. Protein product: CASSPGGAGNQPQHF.

V is TRBV18 and J is TRBJ1-2; 7 nucleotides match TRBD1. V lost 4 bases, J lost 4 bases, and 6 bases stayed unmatched. The CDR3 loop spans 14 amino acids. Germline V gene sequence: CDR1 KGHSH, CDR2 LQKENI. The CDR3 spells CASSRSRDSYGYTF. CDR3 in DNA: TGTGCCAGCTCACGCTCCCGGGACAGCTATGGCTACACCTTC.

This clone was picked up one time. The CDR3 DNA reads TGTGCCAGCAGTTGGGCGGGGGGGCCCACAGATACGCAGTATTTT. It yields the protein CASSWAGGPTDTQYF. The chain has TRBV7-4 and TRBJ2-3; TRBD2 agrees at 9 bases. Trimming took 6 bases from V and 2 from J; bases not matched to a gene: 6. Germline V CDR1 and CDR2: SGHVT, SQSDAQ. The CDR3 length is 15 residues.

This chain joins TRBV25-1 and TRBJ2-5; TRBD1 is a possible D gene (7 bases). Deletions cut 4 bases from V and 2 bases from J, with 17 bases between. The CDR3 has 16 residues. CDR1 and CDR2 from the germline V gene are MGHDK and SYGVNS. This CDR3 reads CASSGTTRGPQETQYF. The CDR3 DNA is TGTGCCAGCAGTGGGACTACAAGGGGGCCGCAAGAGACCCAGTACTTC.

V usage is TRBV19 and J usage is TRBJ2-5; 10 bases are a match to TRBD2. This CDR3 contains 17 residues. V lost 6 bases and J lost 5; bases outside the gene matches: 15. Germline CDR1 and CDR2: LNHDA and SQIVND (reference sequence). CDR3 loop: CASSISSGTSARETQYF. The CDR3 nucleotides are TGTGCCAGTAGCATCTCCTCCGGGACTAGCGCGAGGGAGACCCAGTACTTC.

The V gene is TRBV18, the J gene TRBJ2-5; the D gene is possibly TRBD2 (5 bases). The CDR3 spans 15 residues. The V gene's germline CDR1 is KGHSH and CDR2 LQKENI. V lost 6 bases and J 2 bases, leaving 16 bases between the germline ends. The CDR3 here is CASSRQLGGQETQYF. The DNA for the CDR3 is TGTGCCAGCTCGCGTCAACTCGGCGGGCAAGAGACCCAGTACTTC.

V is TRBV11-2 and J is TRBJ2-5; tentative D call: TRBD1 (6 bases). Germline V gene data show CDR1 as SGHAT and CDR2 as FQNNGV. The CDR3 loop spans 16 amino acids. The V end was cut by 1 base, the J end by 7 bases, with 19 bases between. The CDR3 coding sequence is TGTGCCAGCAGCTTAGTTGGGGGCCGAGGAGGAGGGACCCAGTACTTC. Translation: CASSLVGGRGGGTQYF.

The V call is TRBV6-1, the J call TRBJ1-6, with 7 bases lining up with TRBD1. CDR1 is MNHNS and CDR2 is SASEGT in the germline V gene. There are 15 residues in the CDR3. The V gene end was trimmed by 4 bases and the J gene end by 9 bases; junction bases not matched to a gene: 9. DNA of the CDR3: TGTGCCAGCAGTGGCTCACAGGGGCTGGGTTCACCCCTCCACTTT. Translation gives CASSGSQGLGSPLHF.

The chain joins TRBV6-6 to TRBJ1-1, with D unresolved. Trimming pared 0 bases from V and 4 bases from J, leaving 6 bases between. CDR1 and CDR2 from the germline V gene are MNHNY and SVGAGI (reference sequence). This CDR3 comprises 13 residues. CDR3 DNA: TGTGCCAGCAGTTACTCATTGAGCACTGAAGCTTTCTTT. The encoded protein is CASSYSLSTEAFF.

This clone was seen a handful of times. The rearrangement uses TRBV12-5 and TRBJ1-2; the D gene is possibly TRBD1 (5 bases). The V and J ends lost 3 bases and 2 bases respectively, with 7 bases between them. Germline assignment: CDR1 LGHNT and CDR2 FRNRAP. This CDR3 has 13 amino acids. DNA for the CDR3: TGTGCTAGTGGTTTCGACAGAAACTATGGCTACACCTTC. Protein sequence: CASGFDRNYGYTF.

J is TRBJ2-7 and V is TRBV19; 13 positions agree with TRBD2. The junction had 6 bases not matched to a gene; V was cut back by 7 bases and J by 3 bases. The CDR3 totals 15 residues. The germline gives CDR1 LNHDA, CDR2 SQIVND (reference sequence). This CDR3 reads CASTPGTSGVYEQYF. In DNA, the CDR3 is TGTGCCAGTACACCCGGGACTAGCGGGGTCTACGAGCAGTACTTC.

The V gene is TRBV30, the J gene TRBJ1-2; no firm D call. Trimming shortened V by 4 bases and J by 8 bases, and 20 bases separated the two germline ends. Germline assignment: CDR1 GTSNPN and CDR2 SVGIG (reference sequence). The CDR3 consists of 14 residues. The CDR3 region is CAWKETFYGLGYTF. The CDR3 nucleotides are TGTGCCTGGAAGGAAACCTTTTATGGCTTGGGCTACACCTTC. Using reference TRBV30 and TRBJ1-2 for the parts outside the CDR3, the full variable domain is SQTIHQWPATLVQPVGSPLSLECTVEGTSNPNLYWYRQAAGRGLQLLFYSVGIGQISSEVPQNLSASRPQDRQFILSSKKLLLSDSGFYLCAWKETFYGLGYTFGSGTRLTVV.

V gene TRBV27 combines with J gene TRBJ1-2, with 10 bases aligning to TRBD1. The junction had 5 bases not matched to a gene; V was cut back by 5 bases and J by 8 bases. CDR3 length equals 13 residues. From germline, CDR1 is MNHEY and CDR2 SMNVEV (reference sequence). The CDR3 reads CASSLGQGMGYTF. The CDR3, as DNA: TGTGCCAGCAGTCTGGGACAGGGGATGGGCTACACCTTC.

The chain has TRBV10-3 and TRBJ2-3; D may be TRBD2 (6 bases). Germline V gene sequence: CDR1 ENHRY, CDR2 SYGVKD. The V and J ends lost 10 bases and 5 bases respectively, with 10 bases between them. CDR3 length: 11 amino acids. Written as DNA, the CDR3 is TGTGCCACTGACGGGGGAGATACGCAGTATTTT. As protein: CATDGGDTQYF.

V usage is TRBV5-1 and J usage is TRBJ2-3, with unresolved D. From germline, CDR1 is SGHRS and CDR2 YFSETQ. The CDR3 is 15 residues long. Trimming shortened V by 0 bases and J by 0 bases, and 8 bases separated the two germline ends. The CDR3, as DNA: TGCGCCAGCAGCTTGGGGGTTAGCAGCACAGATACGCAGTATTTT. Protein sequence: CASSLGVSSTDTQYF.

The rearrangement links TRBV5-4 to TRBJ2-7, with a possible D match to TRBD1 (5 bases). The CDR3 extends over 15 amino acids. Trimming left V 4 bases short and J 2 bases short, with 16 bases between. The germline gives CDR1 SGHNT, CDR2 YYREEE (reference sequence). The CDR3 coding sequence is TGTGCCAGCAGCCGCGACAGAGATCCGACCTACGAGCAGTACTTC. Translated: CASSRDRDPTYEQYF.

This clone came up a few times. This chain joins TRBV6-5 and TRBJ2-7; 10 nucleotides agree with TRBD2. Losses at the gene ends were 0 bases for V and 5 bases for J; bases not matched to a gene: 4. The CDR3 runs 15 residues. Germline V CDR1 and CDR2: MNHEY, SVGAGI. CDR3 region: CASSYSGLAFDEQYF. In nucleotides, the CDR3 is TGTGCCAGCAGTTACTCGGGACTAGCGTTCGACGAGCAGTACTTC.

This chain uses TRBV5-1 with TRBJ1-4; 7 nucleotides agree with TRBD1. This CDR3 region has 14 residues. V gave up 0 bases and J gave up 6 bases; unmatched junction bases: 2. In germline, CDR1 is SGHRS, CDR2 YFSETQ. The CDR3 loop is CASSLDRGHEKLFF. CDR3 sequence (DNA): TGCGCCAGCAGCTTGGACAGGGGACATGAAAAACTGTTTTTT.